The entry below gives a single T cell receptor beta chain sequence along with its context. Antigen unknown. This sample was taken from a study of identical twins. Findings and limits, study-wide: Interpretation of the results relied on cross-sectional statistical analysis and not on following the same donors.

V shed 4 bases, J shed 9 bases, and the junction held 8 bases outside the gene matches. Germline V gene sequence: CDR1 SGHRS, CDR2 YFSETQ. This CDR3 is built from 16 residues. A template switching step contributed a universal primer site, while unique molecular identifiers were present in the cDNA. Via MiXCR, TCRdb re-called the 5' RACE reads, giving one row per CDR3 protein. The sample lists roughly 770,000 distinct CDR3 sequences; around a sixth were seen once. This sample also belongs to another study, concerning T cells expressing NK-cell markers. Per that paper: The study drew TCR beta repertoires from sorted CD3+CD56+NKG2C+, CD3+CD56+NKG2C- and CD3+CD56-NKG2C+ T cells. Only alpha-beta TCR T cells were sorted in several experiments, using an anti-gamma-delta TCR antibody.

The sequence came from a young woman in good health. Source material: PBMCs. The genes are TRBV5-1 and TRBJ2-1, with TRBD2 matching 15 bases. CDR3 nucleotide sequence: TGCGCCAGCAGCCGGACTAGCGGGGGGGCCGCAGGTGAGCAGTTCTTC. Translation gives CASSRTSGGAAGEQFF.